A selection of T cell receptor beta chains follows, all from one sample in a study of OX40 agonist ivuxolimab in advanced cancers. Measured with immunoSEQ multiplex PCR; TCRdb has only the in-frame clones, and not every one. Of roughly 86,000 clones listed, around 90% are singletons. The material was CD4+ or CD8+ T cells sorted from blood, obtained in a trial of the OX40 agonist ivuxolimab. These receptors came from an adult with an advanced solid tumor such as melanoma, head and neck, liver or kidney cancer. Both conserved end residues are part of each CDR3. The D gene is left open where the match is weak. Size is stated for part of the rows, as once, few or many counts, or as a class when the clone is expanded.

TRBJ2-2 TRBV27 NA NA 14 CASSAGVVAGELFF TGTGCTTCCTCGGCAGGGGTAGTAGCCGGGGAGCTGTTTTTT
TRBJ2-3 TRBV7-9 NA NA 11 CASSPRDTQYF TGTGCCAGCAGCCCTCGGGATACGCAGTATTTT
TRBJ1-2 TRBV2 NA NA 12 CASRDRNYGYTF TGTGCCAGCAGGGACCGTAACTATGGCTACACCTTC
TRBJ2-7 TRBV28 NA NA 12 CASSMASYEQYF TGTGCCAGCAGTATGGCGTCCTACGAGCAGTACTTC
TRBJ1-3 TRBV7-3 NA NA 14 CASSSGEAGNTIYF TGTGCCAGCAGCTCGGGGGAAGCTGGAAACACCATATATTTT
TRBJ1-1 TRBV6-5 NA NA 12 CASSDYSFEAFF TGTGCCAGCAGTGACTATTCTTTTGAAGCTTTCTTT
TRBJ1-2 TRBV2 TRBD1 NA 14 CASSVWTGAYGYTF TGTGCCAGCAGTGTTTGGACAGGGGCCTATGGCTACACCTTC
TRBJ2-7 TRBV18 TRBD1 NA 13 CASRIGQAYEQYF TGTGCCAGCCGGATAGGACAGGCCTACGAGCAGTACTTC
TRBJ2-4 TRBV6-4 NA NA 14 CASSDSRVWGIQYF TGTGCCAGCAGTGACTCGAGGGTTTGGGGCATTCAGTACTTC
TRBJ2-7 TRBV11-2 NA NA 15 CASSFSTGRGYEQYF TGTGCCAGCAGCTTCAGTACGGGACGGGGCTACGAGCAGTACTTC
TRBJ1-1 TRBV5-1 NA NA 13 CASSPSGNTEAFF TGCGCCAGCAGCCCGAGCGGGAACACTGAAGCTTTCTTT
TRBJ2-7 TRBV7-2 TRBD2 NA 15 CASSLGGTSSHEQYF TGTGCCAGCAGCTTAGGGGGGACTAGCTCCCACGAGCAGTACTTC
TRBJ2-1 TRBV4-3 NA NA 16 CASSQDPGATYNEQFF TGCGCCAGCAGCCAAGATCCAGGGGCTACCTACAATGAGCAGTTCTTC
TRBJ2-7 TRBV5-3 NA NA 15 CARPPRRGVGHEQYF TGTGCCAGGCCCCCCCGGAGGGGAGTCGGGCACGAGCAGTACTTC
TRBJ2-1 TRBV28 TRBD2 NA 16 CASSFAPSSGTREQFF TGTGCCAGCAGTTTCGCCCCCAGTAGCGGGACTCGGGAGCAGTTCTTC
TRBJ1-1 TRBV28 NA NA 18 CASSLSSQGLRVNTEAFF TGTGCCAGCAGTTTATCGTCTCAGGGTCTACGAGTGAACACTGAAGCTTTCTTT
TRBJ2-7 TRBV7-8 NA NA 14 CASIAGAGRYEQYF TGTGCCAGCATCGCGGGCGCGGGCCGCTACGAGCAGTACTTC
TRBJ2-7 TRBV28 NA NA 14 CASSLISPSYEQYF TGTGCCAGCAGTTTAATTTCACCTTCCTACGAGCAGTACTTC
TRBJ2-7 TRBV7-9 TRBD2 NA 15 CASSSGTSGSNEQYF TGTGCCAGCAGCTCGGGGACTAGCGGGAGTAACGAGCAGTACTTC
TRBJ1-1 TRBV27 NA NA 13 CASSFEGNTEAFF TGTGCCAGCAGTTTTGAGGGGAACACTGAAGCTTTCTTT
TRBJ1-1 TRBV28 NA NA 13 CASSIQGRTEAFF TGTGCCAGCAGTATTCAGGGAAGGACTGAAGCTTTCTTT
TRBJ1-4 TRBV2 NA NA 11 CASGQGEKLFF TGTGCCAGCGGCCAAGGTGAAAAACTGTTTTTT
TRBJ2-3 TRBV6-1 TRBD2 once 14 CASIAGGLRDTQYF TGTGCCAGTATAGCGGGAGGCCTCCGCGATACGCAGTATTTT